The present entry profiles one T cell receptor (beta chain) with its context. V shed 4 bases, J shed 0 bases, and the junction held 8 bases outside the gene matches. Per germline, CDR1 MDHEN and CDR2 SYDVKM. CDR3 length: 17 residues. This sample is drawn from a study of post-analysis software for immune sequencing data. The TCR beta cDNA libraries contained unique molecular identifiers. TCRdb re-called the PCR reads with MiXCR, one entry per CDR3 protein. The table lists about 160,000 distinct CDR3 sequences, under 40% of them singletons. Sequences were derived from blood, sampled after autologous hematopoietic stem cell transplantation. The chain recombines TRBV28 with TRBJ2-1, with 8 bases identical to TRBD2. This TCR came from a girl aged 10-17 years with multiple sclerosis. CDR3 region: CASSWGGLAGSYNEQFF. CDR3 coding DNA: TGTGCCAGCAGTTGGGGGGGCCTAGCGGGCTCCTACAATGAGCAGTTCTTC.